The rows below give T cell receptor beta chains drawn from one sample of a study of T cell repertoires in cytomegalovirus infection. TCRdb itself ran the reads through MiXCR, one entry per CDR3 protein. The sample includes roughly 500,000 distinct CDR3 sequences, 16% seen only once; the top ten take 24%. The sequenced material came from CD8+ T cells from PBMCs. Receptors were obtained from a human donor in good health (CMV status not recorded). Some clones in this sample may be carry-over from other donors' samples. Each CDR3 is given without its conserved first and last residue.

V	J	CDR3
TRBV20-1	TRBJ2-3	SARGVEGGGSGTDTQY
TRBV7-2	TRBJ2-1	ASSFTTSGYNEQF
TRBV7-2	TRBJ2-1	ASSLVGDNEQF
TRBV6-6	TRBJ2-7	ASPGQTSSYEQY
TRBV7-2	TRBJ1-3	ASSPGFRSGNTIY
TRBV7-6	TRBJ2-2	ATASGPLNRYTGELF
TRBV6-6	TRBJ2-2	ASSVLAGSTGELF
TRBV11-2	TRBJ2-7	ASSARLAGGYEQY
TRBV11-2	TRBJ1-1	ASSLRGHRPEAF
TRBV6-5	TRBJ2-7	ASSYSTGPATYEQY
TRBV4-2	TRBJ2-3	ASSQDSSGDKEDSTDTQY
TRBV9	TRBJ2-5	ASSGTEGQETQY
TRBV2	TRBJ2-7	ASSRTSGRSYEQY
TRBV5-6	TRBJ2-3	ASSYLSDTQY
TRBV6-5	TRBJ1-2	ASSYGVQISGYT
TRBV7-8	TRBJ2-1	ASTTSGDYNEQF
TRBV27	TRBJ2-3	ASSGGSDTQY
TRBV6-1	TRBJ2-7	ASRSIRTSGKYKGEQY
TRBV5-1	TRBJ1-5	ASSLYPGQPRDNNQPQH
TRBV12-3/TRBV12-4	TRBJ2-7	ASSLGGSSSYEQY
TRBV29-1	TRBJ2-1	SVEDMGLAAHNEQF
TRBV20-1	TRBJ2-7	SALSRGALSYEQY
TRBV20-1	TRBJ2-7	SARAQGAYEQY
TRBV10-3	TRBJ2-1	AISARDSEGEQF
TRBV27	TRBJ2-2	ASRSSGNTGELF
TRBV12-3/TRBV12-4	TRBJ2-3	ASSPGQGGTDTQY
TRBV15	TRBJ2-7	ATSRSTPGLPSYEQY
TRBV29-1	TRBJ1-5	SVGTEGNQPQH
TRBV20-1	TRBJ1-3	SARDLKGAPSGNTIY
TRBV7-3	TRBJ2-4	ASSLSGGAKNIQY
TRBV7-9	TRBJ2-3	ASSLGGQGNTQY
TRBV12-3/TRBV12-4	TRBJ1-1	ASERGSTEAF
TRBV5-1	TRBJ2-3	ASSLPGGGGEGTQY
TRBV6-5	TRBJ1-4	ASSPGQLATNEKLF
TRBV3-1	TRBJ1-1	ASSLRLQVSAEAF
TRBV28	TRBJ2-7	ASSLSGTIYEQY
TRBV19	TRBJ1-2	ASSSRDFYGYT
TRBV5-6	TRBJ1-2	ASSFSRDRGFYGYT
TRBV7-9	TRBJ2-3	ASSPRASGGPADTQY
TRBV12-3/TRBV12-4	TRBJ1-2	ASSLDSANYGYT
TRBV20-1	TRBJ2-1	SARERYNEQF
TRBV7-9	TRBJ1-5	ASRPDGGNQPQH
TRBV27	TRBJ2-7	ASSASPWFDEQY
TRBV6-1	TRBJ2-1	ASSTGTPTSNEQF
TRBV6-1	TRBJ2-5	ASSEYGPAEAKETQY
TRBV12-3/TRBV12-4	TRBJ1-4	ASSLRGGANEKLF
TRBV12-3/TRBV12-4	TRBJ2-2	ASSSRGAGELF
TRBV7-9	TRBJ2-1	ASRLAGADNEQF
TRBV7-3	TRBJ2-1	ASSLRAEYNEQF
TRBV18	TRBJ2-5	ASSPPSGSVLETQY